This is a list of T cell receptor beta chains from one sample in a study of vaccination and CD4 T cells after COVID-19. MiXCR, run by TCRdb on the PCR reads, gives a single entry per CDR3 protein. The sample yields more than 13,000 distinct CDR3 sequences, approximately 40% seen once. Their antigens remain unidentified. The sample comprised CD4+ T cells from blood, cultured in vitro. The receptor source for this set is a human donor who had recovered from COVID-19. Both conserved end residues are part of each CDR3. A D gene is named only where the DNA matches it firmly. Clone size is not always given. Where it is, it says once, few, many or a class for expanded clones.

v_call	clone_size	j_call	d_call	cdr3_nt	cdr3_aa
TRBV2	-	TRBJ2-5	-	TGTGCCAGCAAAGACAACCAAGAGACCCAGTACTTC	CASKDNQETQYF
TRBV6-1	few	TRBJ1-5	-	TGTGCCAGCAGGGTCGACAGAAATAGCAATCAGCCCCAGCATTTT	CASRVDRNSNQPQHF
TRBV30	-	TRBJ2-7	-	TGTGCCTGGGTCCGGTGGAGCCTTAAGGGGAATGGGACCTACGAGCAGTACTTC	CAWVRWSLKGNGTYEQYF
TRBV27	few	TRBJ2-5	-	TGTGCCAGCAGGACAGCCAAAGAGACCCAGTACTTC	CASRTAKETQYF
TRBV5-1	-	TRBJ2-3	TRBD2	TGCGCCAGCACCGGACTAGCGGGAGAAGATACGCAGTATTTT	CASTGLAGEDTQYF
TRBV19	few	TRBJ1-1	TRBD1	TGTGCCAGTAGTCTGGGACAGGTGAACACTGAAGCTTTCTTT	CASSLGQVNTEAFF
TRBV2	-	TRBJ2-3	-	TGTGCCAGCAGTGTGTCGGAACCTAGCACAGATACGCAGTATTTT	CASSVSEPSTDTQYF
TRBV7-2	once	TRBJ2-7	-	TGTGCCAGCAGCTTGGGCGGTATGAGCTACGAGCAGTACTTC	CASSLGGMSYEQYF
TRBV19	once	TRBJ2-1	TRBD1	TGTGCCAGTGGGGACAGGCAGTTCTTC	CASGDRQFF
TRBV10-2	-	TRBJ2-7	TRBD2	TGCGCCAGCAGTGAAGGACTAGGGCCCGCCTACGAGCAGTACTTC	CASSEGLGPAYEQYF
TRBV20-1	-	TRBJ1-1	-	TGCAGTGGATGGGCGGTTCCTGAAGCTTTCTTT	CSGWAVPEAFF
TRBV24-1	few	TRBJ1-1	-	TGTGCCACCAGTGACACAGACAGCACGGGCACTGAAGCTTTCTTT	CATSDTDSTGTEAFF
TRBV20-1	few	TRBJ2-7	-	TGCAGTGCTACCGGAGGGAGGGGGTACGAGCAGTACTTC	CSATGGRGYEQYF
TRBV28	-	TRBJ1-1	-	TGTGCCAGCAGTTTAAGATTTGAAGCTTTCTTT	CASSLRFEAFF
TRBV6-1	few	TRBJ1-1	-	TGTGCCAGCACTAAAACCTCAAAGGCGTACGGTATGAACACTGAAGCTTTCTTT	CASTKTSKAYGMNTEAFF
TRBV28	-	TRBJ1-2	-	TGTGCCAGCAGTTTAAGTCTGACTAACTATGGCTACACCTTC	CASSLSLTNYGYTF
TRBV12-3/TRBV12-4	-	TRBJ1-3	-	TGTGCCAGCAGTCCGGACTCTGGAAACACCATATATTTT	CASSPDSGNTIYF
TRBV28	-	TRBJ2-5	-	TGTGCCAGCAGTTTTTCACAGGGGGGGCTGGTTGGCGGAGAGACCCAGTACTTC	CASSFSQGGLVGGETQYF
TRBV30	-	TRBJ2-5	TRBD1	TGTGCCTGGAACACGGGACAGGGACAAGAGACCCAGTACTTC	CAWNTGQGQETQYF
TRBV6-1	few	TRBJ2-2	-	TGTGCCAGCAGTGTAAGACGCGCGAACACCGGGGAGCTGTTTTTT	CASSVRRANTGELFF
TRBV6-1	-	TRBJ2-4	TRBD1	TGTGCCAGCAGTGGGAGATTGGGACAGAACTTATCCAAAAACATTCAGTACTTC	CASSGRLGQNLSKNIQYF
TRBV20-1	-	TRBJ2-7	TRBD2	TGCAGTGCTAGTGCCCCGGGGTCTAGCGGGAGGGCCCGTGAGCAGTACTTC	CSASAPGSSGRAREQYF
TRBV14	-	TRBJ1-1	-	TGTGCCAGCAGCCATGGCACTGAAGCTTTCTTT	CASSHGTEAFF
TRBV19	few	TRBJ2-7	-	TGTGCCAGTAGTTCGGGACAAACCCGAGGCGCCTACGAGCAGTACTTC	CASSSGQTRGAYEQYF
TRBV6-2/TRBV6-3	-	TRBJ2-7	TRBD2	TGTGCCAGCAGCCACCCGGCTAGCGGGACTTACGAGCAGTACTTC	CASSHPASGTYEQYF
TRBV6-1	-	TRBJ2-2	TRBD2	TGTGCCAGCAGTGGACTAGCGGCGCCGAACACCGGGGAGCTGTTTTTT	CASSGLAAPNTGELFF
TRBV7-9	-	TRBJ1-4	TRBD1	TGTGCCAGCAGACACGGACAGGGGTCAACTAATGAAAAACTGTTTTTT	CASRHGQGSTNEKLFF
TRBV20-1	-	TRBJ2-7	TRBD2	TGCAGTGCGCGGGACTATCGCTCCTACGAGCAGTACTTC	CSARDYRSYEQYF
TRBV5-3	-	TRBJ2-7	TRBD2	TGTGCCAGAAGCTTGTTAAGCGGGAACCCGGCCCAGTTCTACGAGCAGTACTTC	CARSLLSGNPAQFYEQYF
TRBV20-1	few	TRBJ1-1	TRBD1	TGCAGTGCGCGGACAGGGGGAACCTCTCGCGAAGCTTTCTTT	CSARTGGTSREAFF
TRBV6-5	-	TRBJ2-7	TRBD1	TGTGCCAGCAGTTATACGGGGACAGGGGTTTTCGAGCAGTACTTC	CASSYTGTGVFEQYF
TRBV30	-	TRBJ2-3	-	TGTGCCTGGAGTGTACTAGAAACAGATACGCAGTATTTT	CAWSVLETDTQYF
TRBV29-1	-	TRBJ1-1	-	TGCAGCGTTGTGAACAGTCTTCTATACACTGAAGCTTTCTTT	CSVVNSLLYTEAFF
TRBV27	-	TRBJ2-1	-	TGTGCCAGCAAGGGGAGAACTACCTACAATGAGCAGTTCTTC	CASKGRTTYNEQFF
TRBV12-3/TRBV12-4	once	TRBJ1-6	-	TGTGCCAGCAGTTCCCTCGTGGTCGATTCACCCCTCCACTTT	CASSSLVVDSPLHF
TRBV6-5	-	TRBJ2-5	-	TGTGCCAGCAGTTACTTCAGCGGACCCGGGGCCCAGTACTTC	CASSYFSGPGAQYF
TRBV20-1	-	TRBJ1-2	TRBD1	TGCAGTGCTCGGACAGGGGGCGTGGGCTACACCTTC	CSARTGGVGYTF
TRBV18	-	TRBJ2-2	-	TGTGCCAGCTCAAACGGGCCCCCGAACACCGGGGAGCTGTTTTTT	CASSNGPPNTGELFF
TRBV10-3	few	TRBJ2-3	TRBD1	TGTGCCTCCGAACCAGGGGGCTCCACAGATACGCAGTATTTT	CASEPGGSTDTQYF
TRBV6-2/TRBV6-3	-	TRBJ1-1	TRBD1	TGTGCCAGCGTTGAAGCAGGGGGCGGGACTGAAGCTTTCTTT	CASVEAGGGTEAFF
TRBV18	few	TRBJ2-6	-	TGTGCCAGCTCACCAAGTGGGGCCAACGTCCTGACTTTC	CASSPSGANVLTF
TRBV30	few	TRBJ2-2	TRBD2	TGTGCCTGGAGCGAGGGACTAGCGGGAGCCGGGGAGCTGTTTTTT	CAWSEGLAGAGELFF
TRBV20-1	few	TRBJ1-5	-	TGCAGTGCTACAACCGGCTCACCTAATCAGCCCCAGCATTTT	CSATTGSPNQPQHF
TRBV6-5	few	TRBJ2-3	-	TGTGCCAGCAGTTACTCGAGAAAGGCAGGGAATTCGGCTGATACGCAGTATTTT	CASSYSRKAGNSADTQYF
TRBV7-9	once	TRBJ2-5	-	TGTGCCAGCACCAGACAGGTCGGTCGAGAGACCCAGTACTTC	CASTRQVGRETQYF
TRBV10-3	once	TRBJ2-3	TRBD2	TGTGCCATCACCCGACTAGCTCCCTCCAGGGCAGATACGCAGTATTTT	CAITRLAPSRADTQYF